This T cell receptor beta chain was captured in a study of Graves' ophthalmopathy and Graves' hyperthyroidism. Amplification of the TCR beta CDR3 regions used RNA transcripts (as template). HTBI-primed first-round RT-PCR preceded second-round multiplex PCR. TCRdb re-called the multiplex PCR reads with MiXCR, one entry per CDR3 protein. Of 1 million to 1.3 million distinct CDR3 sequences in the sample, 36% were seen once. Serum thyroxine and TRAb, along with clinical symptoms, thyroid ultrasound and orbital computed tomography, were what diagnosis relied on. Study-level points and caveats: Sensitivity reached roughly 70% and specificity 72.22% when the model predicted ophthalmopathy progression. Stable hyperthyroidism and ophthalmopathy were told apart by a 13-signature model, which achieved 85% to 90% sensitivity and approximately 81% specificity.

Note on this clonotype: The antigen is undetermined.

Material: peripheral blood or thyroid tissue (not recorded which). This sequence originates from an adult man with Graves' hyperthyroidism.

The CDR3 DNA follows: TGTGCCAGCAGTGCCGAAGGGGGAGCGGGGGAGCTGTTTTTT. Its translation: CASSAEGGAGELFF. The chain joins TRBV6-4 to TRBJ2-2; D possibly corresponds to TRBD1 (6 bases). The CDR3 is 14 residues long. V gave up 4 bases and J gave up 8 bases, with 14 bases separating them. The germline V gene encodes CDR1 MRHNA and CDR2 SNTAGT.